The 20 T cell receptor beta chains below were found in one sample sequenced in a study of human T cells and chemical hapten exposure. Before extraction, the whole blood was not fractionated, and total RNA was taken from it. As the library was built, unique molecular identifiers were attached to individual cDNA molecules. MiXCR, run by TCRdb on the reads, gives a single entry per CDR3 protein. The data hold about 120,000 distinct CDR3 sequences, with over 6.5% observed a single time. The specimen sequenced was whole blood. All receptors come from a human donor in good health. Some clones in this sample may be carry-over from other donors' samples.

This clonotype was seen more than once but under ten times. V gene TRBV2 combines with J gene TRBJ2-1; D might be TRBD2 (5 bases). V was shortened by 6 bases and J by 0 bases, with 12 bases between the two germline ends. CDR3 length: 15 residues. Germline V lookup: CDR1 SNHLY, CDR2 FYNNEI. CDR3 in amino acids: CASRGVGSSYNEQFF. DNA for the CDR3: TGTGCCAGCAGGGGAGTGGGAAGCTCCTACAATGAGCAGTTCTTC.

This clonotype has only a few counts. The V call is TRBV5-4, the J call TRBJ2-1, with 10 positions matching TRBD2. The CDR3 runs to 16 residues. CDR1 and CDR2 (germline): SGHNT, YYREEE (reference sequence). The V segment lost 0 bases and the J segment 6 bases; nucleotides outside the gene matches: 6. Written as DNA, the CDR3 is TGTGCCAGCAGCTTGGTATGGGCTAGCGGGAGCAATGAGCAGTTCTTC. Its protein is CASSLVWASGSNEQFF.

There are a few counts of this clonotype. V and J are TRBV12-3 or TRBV12-4 and TRBJ2-5; D remains ambiguous. Trimming took 4 bases from V and 0 from J, leaving 12 bases between them. The CDR3 loop spans 15 amino acids. The CDR3 is CASSSRKSYQETQYF. CDR3 sequence (DNA): TGTGCCAGCAGTTCTCGCAAATCGTACCAAGAGACCCAGTACTTC.

The chain combines TRBV14 with TRBJ2-7, with a possible D match to TRBD2 (5 bases). This CDR3 comprises 14 residues. Trimming took 1 base from V and 6 from J, leaving 13 bases between them. CDR1 is SGHDN, CDR2 FVKESK, per germline. The CDR3 protein is CASSQAVLRGEQYF. CDR3 DNA: TGTGCCAGCAGCCAAGCGGTCTTACGGGGCGAGCAGTACTTC.

The CDR3 nucleotides are TGTGCCAGCAGTGGTCACCCCGGGGGGACGGGTTCCTACGAGCAGTACTTC. Translated: CASSGHPGGTGSYEQYF. This chain connects TRBV6-4 to TRBJ2-7; TRBD2 matches at 7 bases. V lost 4 bases, J lost 1 base, and 13 bases stayed unmatched. Germline V gives CDR1 MRHNA, CDR2 SNTAGT. The CDR3 extends over 17 amino acids.

This chain uses TRBV5-1 with TRBJ2-2, with 8 nucleotides matching TRBD2. CDR1 and CDR2 from the germline V gene are SGHRS and YFSETQ. The CDR3 loop spans 15 amino acids. Trimming at V came to 4 bases and at J to 4 bases, leaving 6 bases not matched to a gene. CDR3: CASSNSGSPTGELFF. CDR3 sequence (DNA): TGCGCCAGCAGCAACAGCGGGAGTCCCACCGGGGAGCTGTTTTTT.

The chain carries TRBV20-1 and TRBJ2-3; the match to TRBD1 covers 9 bases. V trimming: 4 bases; J trimming: 0 bases; junction bases outside the gene matches: 14. CDR3 size: 18 residues. Per the germline V gene, CDR1 is DFQATT and CDR2 is SNEGSKA (reference sequence). The CDR3 loop reads CSATTGGMAGTSTDTQYF. CDR3 DNA sequence: TGCAGTGCTACTACAGGGGGCATGGCGGGGACTAGCACAGATACGCAGTATTTT.

This clonotype was observed many times. The chain combines TRBV25-1 with TRBJ1-4; possibly TRBD1 for D (6 bases). V gave up 6 bases and J gave up 8 bases, with 13 bases separating them. Germline values: CDR1 MGHDK, CDR2 SYGVNS. The CDR3 is made up of 13 amino acids. The CDR3 here is CASRRGSVEKLFF. DNA of the CDR3: TGTGCCAGCAGGAGGGGGTCAGTCGAAAAACTGTTTTTT.

This clonotype appeared a few times. This chain connects TRBV3-1 to TRBJ1-1; maybe TRBD1 (5 bases). V lost 4 bases to trimming and J lost 0 bases, with 15 bases between them. CDR3 length: 16 residues. Germline assignment: CDR1 LGHDT and CDR2 YNNKEL (reference sequence). The CDR3 reads CASSLRVGVLNTEAFF. CDR3 DNA: TGTGCCAGCAGCCTCCGCGTGGGGGTGTTGAACACTGAAGCTTTCTTT. Drawing the rest from reference TRBV3-1 and TRBJ1-1, the complete variable domain is DTAVSQTPKYLVTQMGNDKSIKCEQNLGHDTMYWYKQDSKKFLKIMFSYNNKELIINETVPNRFSPKSPDKAHLNLHINSLELGDSAVYFCASSLRVGVLNTEAFFGQGTRLTVV.

DNA for the CDR3: TGTGCCAGCTCCGGGGGGGCAGAGGATACGGCACATGGCTACACCTTC. It is translated as CASSGGAEDTAHGYTF. The chain combines TRBV7-9 with TRBJ1-2, with D tentatively TRBD1 (6 bases). V lost 8 bases and J lost 6, with 25 bases in between. The CDR3 consists of 16 residues. The V gene's germline CDR1 is SEHNR and CDR2 FQNEAQ (reference sequence).

There are many counts of this clonotype. The chain links TRBV7-2 to TRBJ1-2, with 7 bases matching TRBD1. CDR1 and CDR2 from the germline V gene are SGHTA and FQGNSA. With V trimmed by 4 bases and J by 3 bases, 8 bases remained unmatched. This CDR3 is 15 amino acids long. CDR3 amino acids: CASSSTGVTDYGYTF. In DNA form, the CDR3 reads TGTGCCAGCAGCTCTACAGGGGTTACAGACTATGGCTACACCTTC. Full variable domain (remainder filled in from reference TRBV7-2 and TRBJ1-2): GAGVSQSPSNKVTEKGKDVELRCDPISGHTALYWYRQSLGQGLEFLIYFQGNSAPDKSGLPSDRFSAERTGGSVSTLTIQRTQQEDSAVYLCASSSTGVTDYGYTFGSGTRLTVV.

This sequence joins TRBV5-1 and TRBJ1-6; TRBD1 is a possible D gene (5 bases). This CDR3 contains 13 residues. V gave up 0 bases and J gave up 11 bases, with 9 bases separating them. Germline V gene data show CDR1 as SGHRS and CDR2 as YFSETQ. The CDR3 loop is CASSLGGGTPLHF. CDR3 coding DNA: TGCGCCAGCAGCTTGGGGGGCGGGACACCCCTCCACTTT.

Points on this clonotype: The conserved phenylalanine or tryptophan normally closing the CDR3 is absent here, so this likely arose from a read error. The rearrangement uses TRBV7-2 and TRBJ2-7; TRBD1 aligns across 7 bases. The CDR3 extends over 12 amino acids. Germline V lookup: CDR1 SGHTA, CDR2 FQGNSA. The V and J ends lost 6 bases and 2 bases, in that order; junction bases with no gene match: 1. The CDR3 nucleotides are TGTGCCAGCAGTCAGGGGGCCTACGAGCAGTACTAC. Protein: CASSQGAYEQYY.

The chain is built from TRBV6-2 or TRBV6-3 and TRBJ1-5; maybe TRBD1 (6 bases). This CDR3 region has 19 residues. Looked up from germline, CDR1 is MNHEY and CDR2 is SVGEGT. The V end lost 6 bases, the J end lost 1 base, and 25 bases lay between the germline ends. The DNA of the CDR3 is TGTGCCAGCAGCTGGGGGGGCAGGGACGGCCTTAGAAGCAATCAGCCCCAGCATTTT. This gives the protein CASSWGGRDGLRSNQPQHF.

This sequence joins TRBV27 and TRBJ2-2; 10 nucleotides line up with TRBD1. Germline CDR1 is MNHEY and CDR2 is SMNVEV (reference sequence). V lost 4 bases to trimming and J lost 5 bases; unmatched junction nucleotides: 7. The CDR3 consists of 16 residues. CDR3 protein: CASSSTGGVITGELFF. The CDR3 region has the DNA TGTGCCAGCAGTTCGACAGGGGGCGTGATAACCGGGGAGCTGTTTTTT.

The table lists this clonotype with many counts. The gene calls are TRBV12-3 or TRBV12-4 and TRBJ1-2; no reliable D call. The CDR3 is made up of 13 amino acids. V shed 5 bases and J shed 0 bases, with 7 bases lying between them. As DNA, the CDR3 is TGTGCCAGCAGTCGGGTCTCTAACTATGGCTACACCTTC. The encoded protein is CASSRVSNYGYTF.

This chain uses TRBV3-1 with TRBJ1-1, with D uncertain. V dropped 2 bases and J dropped 2 bases, with 12 bases sitting between them. This CDR3 is 15 amino acids long. From germline, CDR1 is LGHDT and CDR2 YNNKEL (reference sequence). CDR3 DNA sequence: TGTGCCAGCAGCCAAAATGGCGGCAGAAACACTGAAGCTTTCTTT. Translation gives CASSQNGGRNTEAFF.

The V gene is TRBV25-1, the J gene TRBJ2-3; D may be TRBD1 or TRBD2 (6 bases each). The germline gives CDR1 MGHDK, CDR2 SYGVNS. Trimming stripped 2 bases from V and 5 bases from J, with 14 bases between. This CDR3 is built from 15 residues. The CDR3 sequence is CASSEETGRGDTQYF. DNA of the CDR3: TGTGCCAGCAGTGAAGAAACAGGGCGGGGAGATACGCAGTATTTT.

The chain uses TRBV5-6 and TRBJ2-7; 7 nucleotides agree with TRBD1. V dropped 3 bases and J dropped 4; count of bases not matched to a gene: 10. The CDR3 contains 15 residues. CDR1 is SGHDT and CDR2 is YYEEEE in the germline V gene. CDR3: CASSSARTGEYEQYF. DNA of the CDR3: TGTGCCAGCAGCTCCGCGAGGACAGGAGAATACGAGCAGTACTTC.

The V and J genes are TRBV6-2 or TRBV6-3 and TRBJ2-1; the D gene is possibly TRBD2 (6 bases). Germline CDR1 MNHEY, CDR2 SVGEGT. There are 12 residues in the CDR3. V was shortened by 7 bases and J by 7 bases, with 11 bases between the two germline ends. Written as DNA, the CDR3 is TGTGCCAGCAAGTTAGCGGAGAATGAGCAGTTCTTC. Protein sequence: CASKLAENEQFF.